The entry that follows covers one TCR beta chain sequence. The data were produced by immunoSEQ multiplex PCR, yet TCRdb's version contains in-frame clones alone and is incomplete. The sample yields approximately 190,000 clones, roughly 80% seen once. The sample belongs to a study of blood T cell repertoires in COVID-19. There are 12 residues in the CDR3. Germline CDR1 is MNHEY and CDR2 is SVGAGI. The V end lost 2 bases, the J end lost 12 bases, and 8 bases lay between the germline ends. This TCR was recovered from a man aged 60 to 69 with acute or convalescent COVID-19. The chain links TRBV6-5 to TRBJ1-6; D unresolved. Sequencing used peripheral blood. The CDR3 is CASSYAGGPLHF. DNA for the CDR3: TGTGCCAGCAGTTACGCGGGAGGACCCCTCCACTTT.